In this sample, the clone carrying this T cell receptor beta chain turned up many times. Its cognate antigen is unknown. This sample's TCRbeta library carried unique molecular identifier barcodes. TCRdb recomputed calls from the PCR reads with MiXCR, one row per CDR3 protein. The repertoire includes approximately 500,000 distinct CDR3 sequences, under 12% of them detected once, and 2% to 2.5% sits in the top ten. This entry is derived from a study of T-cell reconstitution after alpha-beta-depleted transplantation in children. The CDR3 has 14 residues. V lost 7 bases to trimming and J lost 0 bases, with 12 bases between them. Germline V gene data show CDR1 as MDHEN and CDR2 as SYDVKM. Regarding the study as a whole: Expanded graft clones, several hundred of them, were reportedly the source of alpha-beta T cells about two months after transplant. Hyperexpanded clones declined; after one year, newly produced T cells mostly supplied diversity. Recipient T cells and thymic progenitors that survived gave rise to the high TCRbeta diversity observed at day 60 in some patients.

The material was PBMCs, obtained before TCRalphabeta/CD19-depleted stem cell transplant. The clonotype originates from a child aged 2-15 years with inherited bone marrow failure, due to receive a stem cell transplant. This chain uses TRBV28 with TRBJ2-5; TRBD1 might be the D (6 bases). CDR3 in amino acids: CASNPRQDQETQYF. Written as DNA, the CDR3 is TGTGCCAGCAACCCCCGACAGGACCAAGAGACCCAGTACTTC.